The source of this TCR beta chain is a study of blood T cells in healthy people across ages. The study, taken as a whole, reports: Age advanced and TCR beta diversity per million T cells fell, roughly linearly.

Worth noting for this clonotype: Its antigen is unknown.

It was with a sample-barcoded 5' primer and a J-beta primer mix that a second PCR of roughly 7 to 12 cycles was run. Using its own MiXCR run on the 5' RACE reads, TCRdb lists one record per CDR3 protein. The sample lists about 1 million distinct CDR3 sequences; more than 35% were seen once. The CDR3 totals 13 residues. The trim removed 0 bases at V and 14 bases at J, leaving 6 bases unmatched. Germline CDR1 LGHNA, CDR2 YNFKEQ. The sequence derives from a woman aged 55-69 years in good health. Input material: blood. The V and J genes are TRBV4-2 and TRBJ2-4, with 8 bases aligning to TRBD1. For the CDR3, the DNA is TGTGCCAGCAGCCAAGACCCAGGGGGCAGAGAGTACTTC. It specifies CASSQDPGGREYF.